The 29 T cell receptor beta chains below were found in one sample sequenced in a study of patients and donors after allogeneic stem cell transplantation. Each CDR3 protein gets one entry after TCRdb re-called the RT-PCR reads with MiXCR. This table holds 900,000 to 1,000,000 distinct CDR3 sequences, 18% found once. Sequenced: blood, either unsorted or a sorted T cell fraction (not recorded which). The receptors shown here come from a human donor who was either an allogeneic HSCT recipient or a stem cell or donor lymphocyte infusion donor (not recorded which). It is not recorded whose cells these are; they may come from a transplant donor.

The V and J genes are TRBV10-3 and TRBJ2-7; TRBD2 aligns across 7 bases. The V gene's germline CDR1 is ENHRY and CDR2 SYGVKD. The CDR3 loop spans 14 amino acids. V lost 0 bases to trimming and J lost 3 bases; unmatched junction nucleotides: 2. The CDR3 loop is CAISESSGDYEQYF. The DNA for the CDR3 is TGTGCCATCAGTGAGTCAAGCGGGGACTACGAGCAGTACTTC.

This rearrangement joins TRBV10-3 to TRBJ2-2, with 8 bases aligning to TRBD1. V gave up 9 bases and J gave up 2 bases; unmatched junction bases: 8. The CDR3 is made up of 15 amino acids. Germline loops: CDR1 ENHRY, CDR2 SYGVKD. CDR3 loop: CAMGRQGTNTGELFF. The DNA for the CDR3 is TGTGCCATGGGGAGACAGGGGACTAACACCGGGGAGCTGTTTTTT.

This clonotype was counted between two and nine times. V and J are TRBV4-1 and TRBJ2-3; D may be TRBD1 or TRBD2 (5 bases each). V was pared by 0 bases and J by 10 bases, with 11 bases between. Per the germline V gene, CDR1 is MGHRA and CDR2 is YSYEKL. The CDR3 sequence is 13 residues long. This CDR3 is CASSQERDLAQYF. CDR3 sequence (DNA): TGCGCCAGCAGCCAAGAAAGGGACCTGGCGCAGTATTTT.

The CDR3 nucleotides read TGTGCCAGCAATTCGGTCTATAGGGATGCGGGCACCGGGGAGCTGTTTTTT. Amino acids: CASNSVYRDAGTGELFF. The chain has TRBV6-2 or TRBV6-3 and TRBJ2-2, with a possible D match to TRBD2 (5 bases). From germline, CDR1 is MNHEY and CDR2 SVGEGT. This CDR3 region has 17 residues. Trimming cost V 7 bases and J 4 bases, with 22 bases left between them.

The sample holds a few counts of this clonotype. The chain couples TRBV20-1 to TRBJ2-6; TRBD1 might be the D (5 bases). Germline V gene data show CDR1 as DFQATT and CDR2 as SNEGSKA (reference sequence). V lost 3 bases and J 2 bases, leaving 5 bases between the germline ends. This CDR3 is built from 13 residues. CDR3 in DNA: TGCAGTGCTAGCAGGGCTGGGGCCAACGTCCTGACTTTC. This codes for CSASRAGANVLTF.

This chain joins TRBV25-1 and TRBJ2-5; possibly TRBD2 for D (5 bases). The ends were cut back, 0 bases at V and 6 bases at J, with 14 bases in the middle. The CDR3 loop spans 15 amino acids. The germline V gene has CDR1 MGHDK and CDR2 SYGVNS. The DNA of the CDR3 is TGTGCCAGCAGTGAATATACGGGGATGGGAAAGACCCAGTACTTC. Residues: CASSEYTGMGKTQYF.

This clonotype was picked up a small number of times. The V call is TRBV3-1, the J call TRBJ1-1, with D unclear. Germline CDR1 is LGHDT and CDR2 is YNNKEL (reference sequence). V dropped 0 bases and J dropped 2 bases, with 7 bases sitting between them. The CDR3 covers 14 residues. In DNA form, the CDR3 reads TGTGCCAGCAGCCAAGACAACAGCAACACTGAAGCTTTCTTT. This sequence encodes CASSQDNSNTEAFF.

There are a few counts of this clonotype. This sequence joins TRBV12-3 or TRBV12-4 and TRBJ2-2; a possible D gene is TRBD2 (6 bases). V was trimmed by 5 bases and J by 0 bases, leaving 13 bases between them. The CDR3 runs to 16 residues. CDR3 in amino acids: CASSRGLGSNTGELFF. CDR3 in DNA: TGTGCCAGCAGTCGGGGACTCGGATCGAACACCGGGGAGCTGTTTTTT.

The rearrangement links TRBV4-2 to TRBJ1-6, with TRBD1 matching 9 bases. Germline assignment: CDR1 LGHNA and CDR2 YNFKEQ. The CDR3 length is 15 residues. J was trimmed by 14 bases and V by 4 bases; bases with no gene match: 12. The CDR3 DNA sequence: TGTGCCAGCAGCCCACCGGGACAGGGCCTTGGATCCCTCCACTTT. It codes for CASSPPGQGLGSLHF.

This sequence joins TRBV3-1 and TRBJ2-3; D uncertain. The CDR3 has 13 residues. The germline V and J ends were trimmed by 3 bases and 5 bases, with 9 bases remaining between them. CDR1 is LGHDT, CDR2 YNNKEL, per germline (reference sequence). CDR3 DNA: TGTGCCAGCAGCCAGCCGGTCCGAGATACGCAGTATTTT. Amino acid sequence: CASSQPVRDTQYF.

This clonotype was seen a few times. As DNA, the CDR3 is TGCGCCAGCAGCTTAGCGGCACACACAGATACGCAGTATTTT. This encodes CASSLAAHTDTQYF. This chain links TRBV5-1 with TRBJ2-3; D is possibly TRBD2 (5 bases). This CDR3 is built from 14 residues. Germline loops: CDR1 SGHRS, CDR2 YFSETQ. Deletions cut 2 bases from V and 2 bases from J, with 9 bases between.

The chain is built from TRBV3-1 and TRBJ2-3; tentative D call: TRBD1 (5 bases). The CDR3 covers 14 residues. V lost 4 bases and J 6 bases, leaving 14 bases between the germline ends. CDR1 is LGHDT, CDR2 YNNKEL, per germline (reference sequence). CDR3 sequence reads: CASSRDLGADTQYF. As DNA, the CDR3 is TGTGCCAGCAGCCGAGATCTAGGGGCGGATACGCAGTATTTT.

V gene TRBV12-3 or TRBV12-4 combines with J gene TRBJ1-1, with D possibly matching TRBD1 (6 bases). The CDR3 totals 13 residues. With 4 bases removed from V and 3 bases from J, the gap between germline ends came to 9 bases. In nucleotides, the CDR3 is TGTGCCAGCAGTTGGACAGCCGACACTGAAGCTTTCTTT. Residues: CASSWTADTEAFF.

The chain joins TRBV6-1 to TRBJ1-1; unclear D gene. With 8 bases removed from V and 1 base from J, the gap between germline ends came to 11 bases. Germline V gene lookup returns CDR1 MNHNS and CDR2 SASEGT. The CDR3 has 13 amino acids. The CDR3 nucleotides are TGTGCCAGCGGGTGGGAGAGGAACACTGAAGCTTTCTTT. Its protein product is CASGWERNTEAFF.

CDR3: CASSQDSAGASNEQFF. CDR3 nucleotides: TGTGCCAGCAGCCAAGATTCGGCGGGGGCCTCCAATGAGCAGTTCTTC. The rearrangement uses TRBV3-1 and TRBJ2-1; D perhaps matches TRBD2 (7 bases). Trimming left V 0 bases short and J 6 bases short, with 15 bases between. The CDR3 runs 16 residues. Germline CDR1 is LGHDT and CDR2 is YNNKEL (reference sequence).

There are a few counts of this clonotype. The V and J genes are TRBV24-1 and TRBJ1-5; 9 nucleotides match TRBD1. The CDR3 runs to 15 residues. Unmatched junction bases numbered 5, after V lost 3 bases and J lost 6 bases. Germline-derived CDR1 and CDR2 are KGHDR and SFDVKD. The CDR3: CATSDQTGGTQPQHF. CDR3 DNA: TGTGCCACCAGTGATCAAACAGGGGGCACTCAGCCCCAGCATTTT.

J is TRBJ2-7 and V is TRBV20-1, with 7 bases fitting TRBD1. CDR1 and CDR2 from the germline V gene are DFQATT and SNEGSKA (reference sequence). J was trimmed by 3 bases and V by 5 bases; bases with no gene match: 7. This CDR3 contains 13 residues. The CDR3 nucleotides are TGCAGTGCTTGGGACAGAGGAAACTACGAGCAGTACTTC. It yields the protein CSAWDRGNYEQYF.

This clonotype has a handful of counts. This chain uses TRBV6-5 with TRBJ1-1; a possible D gene is TRBD1 (5 bases). CDR1 MNHEY and CDR2 SVGAGI come from the germline V gene. The CDR3 loop spans 12 amino acids. V lost 6 bases and J 3 bases, leaving 8 bases between the germline ends. CDR3 loop: CASRTGYTEAFF. CDR3 bases: TGTGCCAGCAGAACAGGATACACTGAAGCTTTCTTT.

The V call is TRBV20-1, the J call TRBJ2-1, with 10 bases identical to TRBD2. V was pared by 5 bases and J by 9 bases, with 7 bases of the junction left unmatched. The CDR3 consists of 13 residues. The germline V gene has CDR1 DFQATT and CDR2 SNEGSKA (reference sequence). The CDR3 reads CSAQSGRAVEQFF. CDR3 nucleotide sequence: TGCAGTGCTCAAAGCGGGAGGGCGGTTGAGCAGTTCTTC.

The V call is TRBV18, the J call TRBJ2-1; TRBD2 aligns across 7 bases. Germline CDR1 reads KGHSH; CDR2 reads LQKENI. After removal of 6 bases from V and 7 bases from J, the junction contained 12 bases not matched to a gene. The CDR3 consists of 15 residues. CDR3 sequence (DNA): TGTGCCAGCTCGGCCCGGGGGGTCCCGGGTAATGAGCAGTTCTTC. The encoded protein is CASSARGVPGNEQFF.

There are a few counts of this clonotype. CDR3 in DNA: TGCGCCAGCAGCCAGCCCGGGACAAACGAGCAGTACTTC. It translates to CASSQPGTNEQYF. The chain links TRBV4-1 to TRBJ2-7; weak D call: TRBD1 (6 bases). The CDR3 has 13 amino acids. Trimming pared 3 bases from V and 5 bases from J, leaving 11 bases between. Germline V gene data show CDR1 as MGHRA and CDR2 as YSYEKL.

The DNA of the CDR3 is TGCGCCAGCAGCTTCAACAGGGGGGAAGGCGAGACCCAGTACTTC. It codes for CASSFNRGEGETQYF. The chain is built from TRBV5-1 and TRBJ2-5; 8 bases are shared with TRBD1. The CDR3 has 15 amino acids. The V gene's germline CDR1 is SGHRS and CDR2 YFSETQ. The trim removed 2 bases at V and 5 bases at J, leaving 8 bases unmatched.

The chain is built from TRBV12-3 or TRBV12-4 and TRBJ1-1; D is ambiguous. The CDR3 is 16 residues long. Trimming took 1 base from V and 4 from J, leaving 16 bases between them. The CDR3 coding sequence is TGTGCCAGCAGTTTAGTGGTGGGGAAGGGCGTCACTGAAGCTTTCTTT. This codes for CASSLVVGKGVTEAFF.

This clonotype was seen repeatedly, ten times or more. This sequence joins TRBV10-3 and TRBJ2-5, with D perhaps TRBD1 or TRBD2 (6 bases each). V lost 2 bases and J lost 7, with 14 bases in between. The germline CDR1 and CDR2 sequences are ENHRY and SYGVKD. The CDR3 is 14 residues long. CDR3 loop: CAISEPRGGGTQYF. CDR3 DNA sequence: TGTGCCATCAGTGAGCCCCGAGGGGGAGGGACCCAGTACTTC.

The rearrangement links TRBV7-2 to TRBJ2-5; D call uncertain. Per the germline V gene, CDR1 is SGHTA and CDR2 is FQGNSA. The CDR3 sequence is 12 residues long. V dropped 5 bases and J dropped 7 bases, with 11 bases sitting between them. The CDR3 spells CASSPLSGTQYF. CDR3 DNA sequence: TGTGCCAGCAGCCCCCTGTCTGGGACCCAGTACTTC.

The table lists this clonotype with many counts. This chain joins TRBV6-5 and TRBJ2-7; D not resolved. Trimming cost V 6 bases and J 6 bases, with 9 bases left between them. Germline V gene sequence: CDR1 MNHEY, CDR2 SVGAGI. The CDR3 is 11 amino acids. CDR3 bases: TGTGCCAGCAGCCGGGCCGGCGAGCAGTACTTC. Translated, it gives CASSRAGEQYF.

The V call is TRBV11-1, the J call TRBJ2-2; D not resolved. V shed 3 bases and J shed 7 bases, with 18 bases lying between them. Germline V lookup: CDR1 SGHAT, CDR2 FQDESV (reference sequence). The CDR3 runs to 16 residues. The CDR3 coding sequence is TGTGCCAGCAGCTTTAGATTAACCGGGCCAGGCGGGGAGCTGTTTTTT. Its protein is CASSFRLTGPGGELFF.

The chain recombines TRBV4-1 with TRBJ1-2; TRBD1 matches at 11 bases. Trimming removed 3 bases from V and 4 bases from J; junction bases left unmatched: 10. Germline lookup yields CDR1 MGHRA and CDR2 YSYEKL. This CDR3 contains 17 residues. This CDR3 reads CASSHHRGDRGAYGYTF. The DNA for the CDR3 is TGCGCCAGCAGCCACCACAGGGGGGACAGGGGGGCCTATGGCTACACCTTC.

The table lists this clonotype with many counts. The genes are TRBV6-2 or TRBV6-3 and TRBJ2-4, with 12 bases lining up with TRBD1. V was clipped by 4 bases and J by 7 bases; unmatched bases: 14. The CDR3 contains 18 residues. From germline, CDR1 is MNHEY and CDR2 SVGEGT. The CDR3 nucleotides are TGTGCCAGCAGTTCCGTCCCGGGACAGGGGGCGACGGTGAACATTCAGTACTTC. Translated: CASSSVPGQGATVNIQYF.